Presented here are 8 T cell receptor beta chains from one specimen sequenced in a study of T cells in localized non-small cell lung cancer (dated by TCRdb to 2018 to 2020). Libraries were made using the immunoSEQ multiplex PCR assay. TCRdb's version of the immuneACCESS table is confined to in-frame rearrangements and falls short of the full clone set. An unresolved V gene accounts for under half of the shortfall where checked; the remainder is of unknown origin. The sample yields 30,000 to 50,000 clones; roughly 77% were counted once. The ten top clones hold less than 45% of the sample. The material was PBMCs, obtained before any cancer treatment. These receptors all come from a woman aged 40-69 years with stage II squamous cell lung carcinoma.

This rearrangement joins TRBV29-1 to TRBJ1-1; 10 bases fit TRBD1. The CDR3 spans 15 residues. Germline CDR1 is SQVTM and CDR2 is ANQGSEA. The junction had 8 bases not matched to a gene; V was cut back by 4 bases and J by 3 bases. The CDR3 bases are TGCAGCGTTGTAGGGACAGGGGAGGGTGACACTGAAGCTTTCTTT. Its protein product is CSVVGTGEGDTEAFF.

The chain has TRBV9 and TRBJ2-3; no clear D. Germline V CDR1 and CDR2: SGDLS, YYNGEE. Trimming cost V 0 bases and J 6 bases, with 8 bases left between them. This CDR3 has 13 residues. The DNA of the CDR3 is TGTGCCAGCAGCGTAGATTCCGTGGATACGCAGTATTTT. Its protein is CASSVDSVDTQYF.

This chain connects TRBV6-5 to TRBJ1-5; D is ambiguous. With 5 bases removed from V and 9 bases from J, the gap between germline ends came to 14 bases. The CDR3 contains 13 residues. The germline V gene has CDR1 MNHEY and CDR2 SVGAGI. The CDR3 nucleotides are TGTGCCAGCAGTATACTCACGAGTGCGCCCCAGCATTTT. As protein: CASSILTSAPQHF.

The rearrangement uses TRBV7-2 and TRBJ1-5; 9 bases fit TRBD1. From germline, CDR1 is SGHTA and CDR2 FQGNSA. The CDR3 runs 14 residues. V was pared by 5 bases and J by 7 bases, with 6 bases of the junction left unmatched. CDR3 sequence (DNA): TGTGCCAGCAGCCTAGGACAGGGGTGGCAGCCCCAGCATTTT. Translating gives CASSLGQGWQPQHF. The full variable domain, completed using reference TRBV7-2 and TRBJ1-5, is GAGVSQSPSNKVTEKGKDVELRCDPISGHTALYWYRQSLGQGLEFLIYFQGNSAPDKSGLPSDRFSAERTGGSVSTLTIQRTQQEDSAVYLCASSLGQGWQPQHFGDGTRLSIL.

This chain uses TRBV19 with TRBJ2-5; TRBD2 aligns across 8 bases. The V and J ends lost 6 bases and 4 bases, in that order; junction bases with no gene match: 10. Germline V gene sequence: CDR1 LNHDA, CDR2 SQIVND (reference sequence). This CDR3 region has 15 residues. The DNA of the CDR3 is TGTGCCAGTAGCATCCTTGCGGGAGGTGGAGAGACCCAGTACTTC. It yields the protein CASSILAGGGETQYF. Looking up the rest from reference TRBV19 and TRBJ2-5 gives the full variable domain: DGGITQSPKYLFRKEGQNVTLSCEQNLNHDAMYWYRQDPGQGLRLIYYSQIVNDFQKGDIAEGYSVSREKKESFPLTVTSAQKNPTAFYLCASSILAGGGETQYFGPGTRLLVL.

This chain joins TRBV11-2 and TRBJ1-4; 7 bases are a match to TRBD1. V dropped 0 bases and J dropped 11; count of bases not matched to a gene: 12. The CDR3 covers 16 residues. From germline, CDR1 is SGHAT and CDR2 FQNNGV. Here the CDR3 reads CASSLDVTPSTGKLFF. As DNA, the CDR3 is TGTGCCAGCAGCTTAGACGTGACACCCTCGACAGGGAAACTGTTTTTT.

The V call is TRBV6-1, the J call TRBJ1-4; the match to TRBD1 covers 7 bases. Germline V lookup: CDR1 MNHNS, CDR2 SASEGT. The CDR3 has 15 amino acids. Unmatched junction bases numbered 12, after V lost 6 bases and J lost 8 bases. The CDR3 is CASRQQTGIREKLFF. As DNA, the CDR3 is TGTGCCAGCAGGCAACAGACAGGGATACGCGAAAAACTGTTTTTT.

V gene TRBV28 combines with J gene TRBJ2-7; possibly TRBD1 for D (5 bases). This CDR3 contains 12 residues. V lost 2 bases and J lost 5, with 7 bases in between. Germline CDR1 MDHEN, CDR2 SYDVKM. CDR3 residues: CASSLVGDEQYF. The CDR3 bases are TGTGCCAGCAGTTTAGTAGGGGACGAGCAGTACTTC.